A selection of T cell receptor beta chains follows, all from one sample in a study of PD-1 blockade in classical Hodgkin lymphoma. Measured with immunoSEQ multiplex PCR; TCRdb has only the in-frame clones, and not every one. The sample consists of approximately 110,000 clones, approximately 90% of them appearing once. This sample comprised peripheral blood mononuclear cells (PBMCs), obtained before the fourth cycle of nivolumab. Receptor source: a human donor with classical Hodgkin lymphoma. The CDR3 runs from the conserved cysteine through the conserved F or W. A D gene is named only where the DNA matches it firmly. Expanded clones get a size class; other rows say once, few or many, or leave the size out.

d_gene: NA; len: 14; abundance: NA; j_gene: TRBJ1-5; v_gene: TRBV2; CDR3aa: CASSRKGVDRPQHF; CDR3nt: TGTGCCAGCAGTCGAAAGGGGGTCGATCGGCCCCAGCATTTT
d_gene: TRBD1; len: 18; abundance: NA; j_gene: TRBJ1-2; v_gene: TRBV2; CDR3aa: CASSETVLGTGVPNGYTF; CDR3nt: TGTGCCAGCAGTGAAACCGTTCTCGGGACAGGGGTTCCTAATGGCTACACCTTC
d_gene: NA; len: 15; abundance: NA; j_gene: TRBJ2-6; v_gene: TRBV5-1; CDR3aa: CASSFYLGGANVLTF; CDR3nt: TGCGCCAGCAGCTTTTATTTAGGGGGGGCCAACGTCCTGACTTTC
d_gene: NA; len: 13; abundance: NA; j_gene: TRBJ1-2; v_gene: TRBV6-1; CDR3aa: CASSPGAGYGYTF; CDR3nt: TGTGCCAGCAGCCCAGGGGCGGGCTATGGCTACACCTTC
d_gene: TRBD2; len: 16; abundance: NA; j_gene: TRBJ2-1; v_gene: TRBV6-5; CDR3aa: CASSYGTSGRANEQFF; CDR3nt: TGTGCCAGCAGTTACGGGACTAGCGGGAGGGCCAATGAGCAGTTCTTC
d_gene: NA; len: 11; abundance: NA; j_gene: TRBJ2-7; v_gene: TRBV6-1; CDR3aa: CASSDAYEQYF; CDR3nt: TGTGCCAGCAGTGATGCCTACGAGCAGTACTTC
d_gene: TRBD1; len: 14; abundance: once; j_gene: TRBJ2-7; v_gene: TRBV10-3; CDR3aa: CAISAGDRGYEQYF; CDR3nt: TGTGCCATCAGTGCCGGGGACAGGGGCTACGAGCAGTACTTC
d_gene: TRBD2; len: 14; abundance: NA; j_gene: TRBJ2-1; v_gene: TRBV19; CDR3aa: CASSKRDHANEQFF; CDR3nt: TGTGCCAGTAGCAAGCGGGACCACGCCAATGAGCAGTTCTTC
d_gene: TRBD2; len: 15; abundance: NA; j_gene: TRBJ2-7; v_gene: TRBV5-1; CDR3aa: CASSLALAGAYEQYF; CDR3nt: TGCGCCAGCAGCTTGGCCCTAGCGGGAGCCTACGAGCAGTACTTC
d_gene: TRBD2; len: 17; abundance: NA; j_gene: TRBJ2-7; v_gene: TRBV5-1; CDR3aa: CASSLEGLAGAKNEQYF; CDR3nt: TGCGCCAGCAGCTTGGAGGGGTTAGCGGGAGCCAAGAACGAGCAGTACTTC